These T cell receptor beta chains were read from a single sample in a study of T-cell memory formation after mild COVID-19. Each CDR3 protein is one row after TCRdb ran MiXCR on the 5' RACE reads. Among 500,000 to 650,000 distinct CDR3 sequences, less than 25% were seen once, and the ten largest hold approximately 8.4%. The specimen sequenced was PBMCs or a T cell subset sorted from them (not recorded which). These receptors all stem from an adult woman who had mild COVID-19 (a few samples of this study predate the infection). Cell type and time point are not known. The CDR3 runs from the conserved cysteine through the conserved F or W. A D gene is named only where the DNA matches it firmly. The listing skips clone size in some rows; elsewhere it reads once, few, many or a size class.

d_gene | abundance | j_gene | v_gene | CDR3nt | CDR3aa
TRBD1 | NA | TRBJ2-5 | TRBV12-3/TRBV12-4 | TGTGCCAGCAGTTTAATGGGGACAGCCCAAGAGACCCAGTACTTC | CASSLMGTAQETQYF
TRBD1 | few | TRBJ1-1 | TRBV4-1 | TGCGCCAGCAGCCGAGGGACAGGGGGGACTGAAGCTTTCTTT | CASSRGTGGTEAFF
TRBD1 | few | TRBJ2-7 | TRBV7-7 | TGTGCCAGCAGCTTAGGGGACAGCAATGGCGAGCAGTACTTC | CASSLGDSNGEQYF
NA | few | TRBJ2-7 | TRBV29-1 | TGCAGCGTTGGCCTCGAGAGCTCCTACGAGCAGTACTTC | CSVGLESSYEQYF
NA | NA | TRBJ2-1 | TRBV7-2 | TGTGCCAGCAGCTTGGGGTTACAGGGTCCTGAGCAGTTCTTC | CASSLGLQGPEQFF
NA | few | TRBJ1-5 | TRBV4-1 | TGCGCCAGCAGCCAAGATCCCTCCCTTAGGAATCAGCCCCAGCATTTT | CASSQDPSLRNQPQHF
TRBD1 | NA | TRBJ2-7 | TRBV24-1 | TGTGCCACCAGTGATTGGGACAGCCCGAGGGAGCAGTACTTC | CATSDWDSPREQYF
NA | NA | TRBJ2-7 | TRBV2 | TGTGCCACCTCCGGGACGGTCTCCTACGAGCAGTACTTC | CATSGTVSYEQYF
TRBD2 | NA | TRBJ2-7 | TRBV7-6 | TGTGCCAGCAGCTTAGTGCCGAAGCTAGCGGGAGGGGCCCCCACTACGTCCGAGCAGTACTTC | CASSLVPKLAGGAPTTSEQYF
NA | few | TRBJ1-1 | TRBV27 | TGTGCCAGCAGTCACCAGGTAAACACTGAAGCTTTCTTT | CASSHQVNTEAFF
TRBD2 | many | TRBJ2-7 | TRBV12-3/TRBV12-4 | TGTGCCAGCAGTTCTACGGCGGGAGGTGTCTACGAGCAGTACTTC | CASSSTAGGVYEQYF
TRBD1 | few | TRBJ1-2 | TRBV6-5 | TGTGCCAGCAGTTCTCCTCAGGGGGCTTATGGCTACACCTTC | CASSSPQGAYGYTF
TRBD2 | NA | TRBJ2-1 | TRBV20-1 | TGCAGTGCTAGAGGACTAGCGGAATCCTACAATGAGCAGTTCTTC | CSARGLAESYNEQFF
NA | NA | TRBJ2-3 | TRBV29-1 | TGCAGCGTTGATACAGGAGCACGCACAGATACGCAGTATTTT | CSVDTGARTDTQYF
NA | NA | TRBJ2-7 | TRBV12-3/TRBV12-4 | TGTGCCAGCAGTTCTCTGGGGGCCGAGCAGTACTTC | CASSSLGAEQYF
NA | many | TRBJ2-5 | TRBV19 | TGTGCCAGTAGTATCAAGCGTGGAGAGACCCAGTACTTC | CASSIKRGETQYF